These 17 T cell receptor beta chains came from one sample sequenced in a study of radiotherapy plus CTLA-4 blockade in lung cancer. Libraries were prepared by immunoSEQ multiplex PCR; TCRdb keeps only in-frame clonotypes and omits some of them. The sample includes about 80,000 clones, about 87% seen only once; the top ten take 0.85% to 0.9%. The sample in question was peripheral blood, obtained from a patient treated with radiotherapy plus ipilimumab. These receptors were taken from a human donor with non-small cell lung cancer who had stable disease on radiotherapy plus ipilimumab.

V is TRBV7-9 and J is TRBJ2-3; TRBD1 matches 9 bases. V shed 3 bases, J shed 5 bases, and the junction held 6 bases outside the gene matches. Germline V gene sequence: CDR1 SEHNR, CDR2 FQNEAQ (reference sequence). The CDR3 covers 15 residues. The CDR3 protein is CASSFQQGARDTQYF. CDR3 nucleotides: TGTGCCAGCAGCTTCCAACAGGGGGCGCGAGATACGCAGTATTTT.

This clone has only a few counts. CDR3 residues: CASSVMGNTEAFF. Written as DNA, the CDR3 is TGTGCCAGCAGTGTAATGGGTAACACTGAAGCTTTCTTT. The chain has TRBV6-5 and TRBJ1-1; D not certain. Trimming took off 5 bases at V and 2 bases at J, with 9 bases between the two ends. Germline V gene lookup returns CDR1 MNHEY and CDR2 SVGAGI. CDR3 size: 13 residues.

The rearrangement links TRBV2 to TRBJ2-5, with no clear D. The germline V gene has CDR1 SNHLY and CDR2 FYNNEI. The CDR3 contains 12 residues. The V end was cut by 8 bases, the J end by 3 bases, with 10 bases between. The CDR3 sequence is CASAAWKETQYF. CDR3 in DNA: TGTGCCAGCGCGGCCTGGAAAGAGACCCAGTACTTC.

The CDR3 nucleotides read TGTGCCTGGAGTCTCCACCCCCCGGGAGGAAACTACGAGCAGTACTTC. It codes for CAWSLHPPGGNYEQYF. The chain combines TRBV30 with TRBJ2-7; 7 bases are shared with TRBD2. With 2 bases clipped from V and 3 bases from J, the junction kept 13 bases outside the gene matches. This CDR3 has 16 amino acids. Germline V gene data show CDR1 as GTSNPN and CDR2 as SVGIG (reference sequence).

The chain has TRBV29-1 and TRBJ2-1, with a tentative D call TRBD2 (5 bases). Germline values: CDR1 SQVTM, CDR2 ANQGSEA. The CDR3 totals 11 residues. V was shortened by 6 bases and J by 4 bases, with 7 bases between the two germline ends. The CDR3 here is CSVGEYNEQFF. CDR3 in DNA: TGCAGCGTGGGAGAGTACAATGAGCAGTTCTTC.

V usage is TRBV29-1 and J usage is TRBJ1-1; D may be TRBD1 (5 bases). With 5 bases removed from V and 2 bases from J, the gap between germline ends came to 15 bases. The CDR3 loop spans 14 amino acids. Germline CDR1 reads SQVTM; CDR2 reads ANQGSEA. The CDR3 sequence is CSVTPGTGNTEAFF. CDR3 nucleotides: TGCAGCGTTACTCCTGGGACGGGAAACACTGAAGCTTTCTTT.

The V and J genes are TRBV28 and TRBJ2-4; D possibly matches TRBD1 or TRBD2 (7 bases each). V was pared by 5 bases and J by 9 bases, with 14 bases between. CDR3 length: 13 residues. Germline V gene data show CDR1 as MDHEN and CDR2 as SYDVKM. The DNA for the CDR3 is TGTGCCAGCAGTCCAGGGGGGGTCGGCATTCAGTACTTC. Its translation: CASSPGGVGIQYF.

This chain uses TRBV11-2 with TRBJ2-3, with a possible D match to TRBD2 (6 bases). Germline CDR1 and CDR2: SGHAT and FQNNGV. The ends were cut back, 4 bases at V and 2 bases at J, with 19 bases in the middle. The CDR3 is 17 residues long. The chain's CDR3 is CASSSREARRVTDTQYF. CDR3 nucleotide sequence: TGTGCCAGCAGCTCTCGAGAGGCTAGGAGGGTCACAGATACGCAGTATTTT.

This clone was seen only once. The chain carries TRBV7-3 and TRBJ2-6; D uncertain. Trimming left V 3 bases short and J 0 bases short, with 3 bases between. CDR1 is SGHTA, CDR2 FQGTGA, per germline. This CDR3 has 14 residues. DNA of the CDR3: TGTGCCAGCAGCTTGTCCTCTGGGGCCAACGTCCTGACTTTC. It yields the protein CASSLSSGANVLTF. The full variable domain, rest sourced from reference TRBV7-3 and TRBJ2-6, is GAGVSQTPSNKVTEKGKYVELRCDPISGHTALYWYRQSLGQGPEFLIYFQGTGAADDSGLPNDRFFAVRPEGSVSTLKIQRTERGDSAVYLCASSLSSGANVLTFGAGSRLTVL.

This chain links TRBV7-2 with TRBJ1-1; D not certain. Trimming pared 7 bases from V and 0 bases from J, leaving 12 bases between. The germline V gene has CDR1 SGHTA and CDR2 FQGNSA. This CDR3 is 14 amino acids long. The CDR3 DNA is TGTGCCAGCATCCCGCGGGTGATGAACACTGAAGCTTTCTTT. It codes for CASIPRVMNTEAFF.

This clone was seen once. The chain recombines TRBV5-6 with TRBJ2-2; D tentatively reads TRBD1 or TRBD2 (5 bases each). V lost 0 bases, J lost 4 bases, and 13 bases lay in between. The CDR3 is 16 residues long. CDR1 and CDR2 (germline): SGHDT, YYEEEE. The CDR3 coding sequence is TGTGCCAGCAGCTTGGCGAGGGGTCGGGGCACCGGGGAGCTGTTTTTT. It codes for CASSLARGRGTGELFF.

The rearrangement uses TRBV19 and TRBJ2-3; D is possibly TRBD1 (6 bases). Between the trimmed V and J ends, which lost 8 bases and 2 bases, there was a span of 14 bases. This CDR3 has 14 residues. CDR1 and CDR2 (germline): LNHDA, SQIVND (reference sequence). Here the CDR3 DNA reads TGTGCCAGTCAGCCAGGGGCCCACACAGATACGCAGTATTTT. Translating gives CASQPGAHTDTQYF. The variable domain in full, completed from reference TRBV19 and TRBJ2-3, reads DGGITQSPKYLFRKEGQNVTLSCEQNLNHDAMYWYRQDPGQGLRLIYYSQIVNDFQKGDIAEGYSVSREKKESFPLTVTSAQKNPTAFYLCASQPGAHTDTQYFGPGTRLTVL.

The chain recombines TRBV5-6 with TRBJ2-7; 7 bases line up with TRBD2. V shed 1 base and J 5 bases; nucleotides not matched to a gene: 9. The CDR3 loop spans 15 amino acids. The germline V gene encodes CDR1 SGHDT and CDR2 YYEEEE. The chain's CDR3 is CASSLSSSGPNEQYF. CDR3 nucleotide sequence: TGTGCCAGCAGCTTGTCCTCTAGCGGCCCGAACGAGCAGTACTTC.

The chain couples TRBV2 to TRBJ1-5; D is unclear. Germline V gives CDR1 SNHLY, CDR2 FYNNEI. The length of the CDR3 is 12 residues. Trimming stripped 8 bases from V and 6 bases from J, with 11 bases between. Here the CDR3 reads CASRSPGQPQHF. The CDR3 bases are TGTGCCAGCCGGAGCCCTGGTCAGCCCCAGCATTTT.

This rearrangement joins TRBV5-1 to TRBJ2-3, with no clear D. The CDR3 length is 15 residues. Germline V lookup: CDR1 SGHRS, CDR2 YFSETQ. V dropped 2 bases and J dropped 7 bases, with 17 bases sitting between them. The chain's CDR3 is CASSFGLDSVNTQYF. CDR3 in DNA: TGCGCCAGCAGCTTTGGTCTAGACTCCGTAAATACGCAGTATTTT. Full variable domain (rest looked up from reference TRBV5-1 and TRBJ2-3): KAGVTQTPRYLIKTRGQQVTLSCSPISGHRSVSWYQQTPGQGLQFLFEYFSETQRNKGNFPGRFSGRQFSNSRSEMNVSTLELGDSALYLCASSFGLDSVNTQYFGPGTRLTVL.

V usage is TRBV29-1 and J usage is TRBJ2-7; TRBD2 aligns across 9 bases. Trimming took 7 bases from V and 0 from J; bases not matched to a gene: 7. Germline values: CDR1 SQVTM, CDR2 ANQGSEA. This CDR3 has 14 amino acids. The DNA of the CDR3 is TGCAGCGCCGACGCGGGGGGGAGCTCCTACGAGCAGTACTTC. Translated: CSADAGGSSYEQYF.

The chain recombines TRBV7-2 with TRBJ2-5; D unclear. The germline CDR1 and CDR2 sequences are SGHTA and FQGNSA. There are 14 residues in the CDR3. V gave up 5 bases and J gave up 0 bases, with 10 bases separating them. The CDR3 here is CASSIRRDQETQYF. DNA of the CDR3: TGTGCCAGCAGCATAAGACGGGACCAAGAGACCCAGTACTTC.